This entry lists 27 T cell receptor beta chains sequenced from one sample in a study of cytomegalovirus exposure and HLA in healthy donors. PCR used 60 Vbeta primers and 13 Jbeta primers. Clones were read by immunoSEQ multiplex PCR, and TCRdb kept only the in-frame ones, dropping some. The data include around 50,000 clones; the top ten clones carry 11%. Sequenced input: PBMCs. Receptor source: a woman aged 50 to 60 in good health and CMV-seropositive.

The chain combines TRBV5-1 with TRBJ2-3; 15 bases fit TRBD2. The CDR3 consists of 20 residues. The V segment lost 4 bases and the J segment 1 base; nucleotides outside the gene matches: 13. CDR1 is SGHRS, CDR2 YFSETQ, per germline. CDR3 region: CASSPGTSGGSRWGTDTQYF. CDR3 DNA sequence: TGCGCCAGCAGCCCAGGGACTAGCGGGGGGTCACGATGGGGCACAGATACGCAGTATTTT.

CDR3 sequence (DNA): TGTGCCAGCAGCCGAGGGTTTGGAGGGAGGGGGAGGAATCAGCCCCAGCATTTT. Residues: CASSRGFGGRGRNQPQHF. The rearrangement joins TRBV7-2 to TRBJ1-5, with D possibly matching TRBD1 (6 bases). Trimming cost V 5 bases and J 4 bases, with 24 bases left between them. Per the germline V gene, CDR1 is SGHTA and CDR2 is FQGNSA. This CDR3 has 18 residues.

CDR3 sequence: CASSFLPGQGLRYEQYF. DNA for the CDR3: TGTGCCAGCAGTTTCCTACCGGGACAGGGCCTTCGCTACGAGCAGTACTTC. This chain joins TRBV28 and TRBJ2-7; 9 positions agree with TRBD1. The V segment lost 3 bases and the J segment 3 bases; nucleotides outside the gene matches: 12. This CDR3 has 17 amino acids. Germline-derived CDR1 and CDR2 are MDHEN and SYDVKM.

This chain links TRBV27 with TRBJ2-1; 11 nucleotides line up with TRBD2. V gave up 3 bases and J gave up 4 bases; unmatched junction bases: 2. CDR3 length equals 15 residues. CDR1 is MNHEY and CDR2 is SMNVEV in the germline V gene (reference sequence). CDR3 bases: TGTGCCAGCAGTTTTGTAGCGGGAGGGTACAATGAGCAGTTCTTC. It codes for CASSFVAGGYNEQFF.

V gene TRBV11-2 combines with J gene TRBJ2-7; perhaps TRBD2 as D (6 bases). The CDR3 is 14 amino acids. Trimming took off 2 bases at V and 4 bases at J, with 12 bases between the two ends. Germline assignment: CDR1 SGHAT and CDR2 FQNNGV. The CDR3 DNA follows: TGTGCCAGCAGCTTAATCCAGGGACTTTACGAGCAGTACTTC. It yields the protein CASSLIQGLYEQYF.

The CDR3 spells CASSSNLREANYGYTF. The CDR3 bases are TGTGCCAGCAGCTCTAATCTAAGAGAAGCTAACTATGGCTACACCTTC. The rearrangement joins TRBV5-6 to TRBJ1-2; D call uncertain. CDR3 length: 16 amino acids. Per germline, CDR1 SGHDT and CDR2 YYEEEE. Trimming cost V 3 bases and J 0 bases, with 15 bases left between them.

The V and J genes are TRBV18 and TRBJ2-2; tentatively, D is TRBD2 (5 bases). The germline gives CDR1 KGHSH, CDR2 LQKENI. V was clipped by 0 bases and J by 5 bases, with 10 bases between them. CDR3 size: 15 residues. The CDR3 DNA reads as TGTGCCAGCTCACCACCCGGACCGGGGACCGGGGAGCTGTTTTTT. Amino acids: CASSPPGPGTGELFF.

The V gene is TRBV7-9, the J gene TRBJ2-3; 10 bases agree with TRBD1. The J segment lost 4 bases and the V segment lost 5 bases, leaving 6 bases of the junction unmatched. CDR3 length: 15 amino acids. Germline CDR1 reads SEHNR; CDR2 reads FQNEAQ (reference sequence). CDR3 sequence: CASSATGGEADTQYF. The CDR3 DNA sequence: TGTGCCAGCAGCGCGACAGGGGGCGAGGCAGATACGCAGTATTTT.

The chain employs TRBV5-6 and TRBJ1-1, with D possibly being TRBD1 (6 bases). From germline, CDR1 is SGHDT and CDR2 YYEEEE. CDR3 length: 11 amino acids. V lost 4 bases and J 10 bases, leaving 11 bases between the germline ends. CDR3 region: CASSPGGSAFF. CDR3 bases: TGTGCCAGCAGCCCGGGGGGCTCAGCTTTCTTT.

The chain recombines TRBV5-1 with TRBJ2-5, with 8 positions matching TRBD2. The CDR3 runs 15 residues. In germline, CDR1 is SGHRS, CDR2 YFSETQ. V gave up 0 bases and J gave up 4 bases; unmatched junction bases: 5. CDR3 sequence (DNA): TGCGCCAGCAGCTTGGCGGGACTAGTAGCAGAGACCCAGTACTTC. Its translation is CASSLAGLVAETQYF.

The chain couples TRBV28 to TRBJ2-1, with 13 bases that match TRBD2. Per germline, CDR1 MDHEN and CDR2 SYDVKM. J was trimmed by 2 bases and V by 3 bases; bases with no gene match: 4. This CDR3 region has 17 residues. CDR3 amino acids: CASSFPGTSGTYNEQFF. CDR3 nucleotides: TGTGCCAGCAGTTTCCCAGGGACTAGCGGGACCTACAATGAGCAGTTCTTC. Complete variable domain (other parts from reference TRBV28 and TRBJ2-1): DVKVTQSSRYLVKRTGEKVFLECVQDMDHENMFWYRQDPGLGLRLIYFSYDVKMKEKGDIPEGYSVSREKKERFSLILESASTNQTSMYLCASSFPGTSGTYNEQFFGPGTRLTVL.

The chain has TRBV19 and TRBJ1-1; tentatively, D is TRBD1 (6 bases). CDR1 is LNHDA and CDR2 is SQIVND in the germline V gene (reference sequence). The CDR3 runs 16 residues. V was pared by 3 bases and J by 1 base, with 15 bases between. The CDR3 reads CASSITGKAGNTEAFF. CDR3 coding DNA: TGTGCCAGTAGTATTACAGGGAAGGCAGGGAACACTGAAGCTTTCTTT.

V is TRBV7-2 and J is TRBJ2-2, with TRBD2 identical over 10 bases. Germline V CDR1 and CDR2: SGHTA, FQGNSA. With 2 bases clipped from V and 0 bases from J, the junction kept 6 bases outside the gene matches. The CDR3 consists of 18 residues. The CDR3 is CASSLRASGGTNTGELFF. Written as DNA, the CDR3 is TGTGCCAGCAGCTTAAGGGCTAGCGGGGGCACGAACACCGGGGAGCTGTTTTTT.

The chain joins TRBV6-5 to TRBJ1-5; D unclear. CDR1 and CDR2 from the germline V gene are MNHEY and SVGAGI. V lost 4 bases, J lost 1 base, and 5 bases lay in between. This CDR3 has 13 amino acids. The CDR3 is CASSSVSNQPQHF. For the CDR3, the DNA is TGTGCCAGCAGTTCGGTCAGCAATCAGCCCCAGCATTTT.

The V call is TRBV6-1, the J call TRBJ2-7; 7 bases map to TRBD1. The V and J ends lost 8 bases and 6 bases, in that order; junction bases with no gene match: 13. Germline assignment: CDR1 MNHNS and CDR2 SASEGT. CDR3 length equals 14 residues. The CDR3 bases are TGTGCCAGCCGTTTGGGGACAGCAAAACTCGAGCAGTACTTC. This encodes CASRLGTAKLEQYF.

V gene TRBV4-2 combines with J gene TRBJ1-4; D may be TRBD1 (5 bases). Germline lookup yields CDR1 LGHNA and CDR2 YNFKEQ. The CDR3 sequence is 15 residues long. V lost 0 bases to trimming and J lost 7 bases, with 12 bases between them. The CDR3 is CASSQDLGGSEKLFF. CDR3 in DNA: TGTGCCAGCAGCCAAGATCTGGGGGGGTCTGAAAAACTGTTTTTT.

The rearrangement uses TRBV7-6 and TRBJ1-3; D gene uncertain. The CDR3 consists of 15 residues. With 1 base removed from V and 0 bases from J, the gap between germline ends came to 7 bases. The germline gives CDR1 SGHVS, CDR2 FNYEAQ. This CDR3 is CASSLEPSSGNTIYF. The CDR3 coding sequence is TGTGCCAGCAGCTTAGAGCCGAGCTCTGGAAACACCATATATTTT.

The chain has TRBV28 and TRBJ2-1; TRBD2 aligns across 13 bases. The J segment lost 8 bases and the V segment lost 3 bases, leaving 4 bases of the junction unmatched. This CDR3 is 15 amino acids long. Germline CDR1 reads MDHEN; CDR2 reads SYDVKM. CDR3: CASSFGTSGTDEQFF. The CDR3 DNA reads as TGTGCCAGCAGTTTTGGGACTAGCGGGACGGATGAGCAGTTCTTC. The full variable domain, its missing parts supplied by reference TRBV28 and TRBJ2-1, is DVKVTQSSRYLVKRTGEKVFLECVQDMDHENMFWYRQDPGLGLRLIYFSYDVKMKEKGDIPEGYSVSREKKERFSLILESASTNQTSMYLCASSFGTSGTDEQFFGPGTRLTVL.

The chain recombines TRBV5-1 with TRBJ2-1; tentatively, D is TRBD1 (6 bases). The CDR3 runs to 16 residues. V was trimmed by 0 bases and J by 4 bases, leaving 14 bases between them. Germline V gene data show CDR1 as SGHRS and CDR2 as YFSETQ. The CDR3 loop is CASSLGGGTLYNEQFF. CDR3 nucleotides: TGCGCCAGCAGCTTGGGGGGTGGGACACTTTACAATGAGCAGTTCTTC.

This sequence joins TRBV5-1 and TRBJ2-7; 7 bases agree with TRBD2. The CDR3 runs to 13 residues. The V gene's germline CDR1 is SGHRS and CDR2 YFSETQ. Trimming cost V 0 bases and J 7 bases; bases outside gene matches: 4. The CDR3 DNA reads TGCGCCAGCAGCTTGGCGAGGGGAGGGGAGCAGTACTTC. It translates to CASSLARGGEQYF.

J is TRBJ1-2 and V is TRBV29-1, with D tentatively TRBD1 (5 bases). The CDR3 sequence is 12 residues long. The germline V and J ends were trimmed by 2 bases and 4 bases, with 8 bases remaining between them. Germline assignment: CDR1 SQVTM and CDR2 ANQGSEA. The CDR3 region has the DNA TGCAGCGTTGAAACGGGGGGCTATGGCTACACCTTC. This codes for CSVETGGYGYTF. The whole variable domain, remainder taken from reference TRBV29-1 and TRBJ1-2, is SAVISQKPSRDICQRGTSLTIQCQVDSQVTMMFWYRQQPGQSLTLIATANQGSEATYESGFVIDKFPISRPNLTFSTLTVSNMSPEDSSIYLCSVETGGYGYTFGSGTRLTVV.

The chain employs TRBV11-2 and TRBJ2-1; tentative D call: TRBD2 (6 bases). V gave up 5 bases and J gave up 7 bases, with 18 bases separating them. The CDR3 is made up of 15 amino acids. Germline V CDR1 and CDR2: SGHAT, FQNNGV. CDR3 sequence reads: CASSPVLAKGNEQFF. Written as DNA, the CDR3 is TGTGCCAGCAGCCCTGTGCTAGCGAAGGGGAATGAGCAGTTCTTC.

This chain links TRBV7-8 with TRBJ1-2; D not certain. The V gene's germline CDR1 is SGHVS and CDR2 FQNEAQ. V lost 5 bases, J lost 13 bases, and 17 bases lay in between. This CDR3 region has 12 residues. CDR3 amino acids: CASSHRAPEGTF. The CDR3 nucleotides read TGTGCCAGCAGCCACCGGGCCCCGGAGGGCACCTTC.

The rearrangement links TRBV4-1 to TRBJ2-3; 8 positions match TRBD1. Germline trimming cut 4 bases from V and 0 bases from J; bases unmatched to any gene: 3. CDR1 is MGHRA and CDR2 is YSYEKL in the germline V gene. This CDR3 spans 15 amino acids. This CDR3 reads CASSLTGASTDTQYF. The DNA of the CDR3 is TGCGCCAGCAGCCTGACAGGGGCTAGCACAGATACGCAGTATTTT.

The chain has TRBV27 and TRBJ2-5; D might be TRBD1 (5 bases). The CDR3 covers 13 residues. Germline V CDR1 and CDR2: MNHEY, SMNVEV (reference sequence). Trimming removed 4 bases at V and 5 bases at J, with 11 bases between. CDR3 nucleotide sequence: TGTGCCAGCAGTTGGCGAAGGGGTGAGACCCAGTACTTC. Translation gives CASSWRRGETQYF.

The chain carries TRBV18 and TRBJ2-3; D not resolved. The CDR3 totals 17 residues. With 4 bases removed from V and 4 bases from J, the gap between germline ends came to 21 bases. The germline CDR1 and CDR2 sequences are KGHSH and LQKENI. The chain's CDR3 is CASSLQTFRSEPDTQYF. The DNA of the CDR3 is TGTGCCAGCTCACTGCAAACCTTTAGGAGTGAGCCAGATACGCAGTATTTT.

This chain connects TRBV7-2 to TRBJ2-7; 9 nucleotides agree with TRBD2. The CDR3 length is 15 residues. The junction had 13 bases not matched to a gene; V was cut back by 5 bases and J by 8 bases. Germline V gives CDR1 SGHTA, CDR2 FQGNSA. CDR3 coding DNA: TGTGCCAGCAGCCCCCTGCGGGAGGGTCACGCTAAGCAGTACTTC. It specifies CASSPLREGHAKQYF.